The 17 T cell receptor beta chains reported below all come from one sample, sequenced in a study of T-cell memory formation after mild COVID-19. TCRdb re-called the 5' RACE reads with MiXCR, one entry per CDR3 protein. The sample includes hundreds of thousands of distinct CDR3 sequences, roughly 23% of them seen just once. Sequencing input: PBMCs or a T cell subset sorted from them (not recorded which). The receptors shown here come from an adult woman who had mild COVID-19 (a few samples of this study predate the infection). Cell type and time point are not known.

This clonotype was counted between two and nine times. V is TRBV6-6 and J is TRBJ1-1; possibly TRBD1 for D (5 bases). There are 15 residues in the CDR3. Germline V gives CDR1 MNHNY, CDR2 SVGAGI (reference sequence). The germline V and J ends were trimmed by 6 bases and 0 bases, with 14 bases remaining between them. The DNA of the CDR3 is TGTGCCAGCAGCCAACAGGTGTCGGTGAACACTGAAGCTTTCTTT. This encodes CASSQQVSVNTEAFF.

The genes are TRBV30 and TRBJ1-2; D uncertain. The germline gives CDR1 GTSNPN, CDR2 SVGIG (reference sequence). CDR3 length: 12 amino acids. The ends were cut back, 0 bases at V and 7 bases at J, with 9 bases in the middle. CDR3 sequence: CAWSVKAFGYTF. The CDR3 DNA is TGTGCCTGGAGTGTGAAGGCCTTTGGCTACACCTTC.

The CDR3 here is CATSENRDTEAFF. The DNA of the CDR3 is TGTGCCACCAGTGAAAACAGGGACACTGAAGCTTTCTTT. This chain links TRBV24-1 with TRBJ1-1; a possible D gene is TRBD1 (6 bases). The length of the CDR3 is 13 residues. Germline CDR1 is KGHDR and CDR2 is SFDVKD. Trimming left V 4 bases short and J 3 bases short, with 8 bases between.

The chain joins TRBV5-1 to TRBJ1-4, with 9 bases that match TRBD1. This CDR3 comprises 15 residues. The V segment lost 2 bases and the J segment 8 bases; nucleotides outside the gene matches: 7. Germline CDR1 SGHRS, CDR2 YFSETQ. Here the CDR3 DNA reads TGCGCCAGCAGCTTACAGACAGGGGGTGGAGAAAAACTGTTTTTT. Translated, it gives CASSLQTGGGEKLFF. The whole variable domain, remainder taken from reference TRBV5-1 and TRBJ1-4, is KAGVTQTPRYLIKTRGQQVTLSCSPISGHRSVSWYQQTPGQGLQFLFEYFSETQRNKGNFPGRFSGRQFSNSRSEMNVSTLELGDSALYLCASSLQTGGGEKLFFGSGTQLSVL.

This clonotype appeared a few times. The chain uses TRBV12-5 and TRBJ2-5; D is possibly TRBD2 (6 bases). CDR3 length: 14 residues. In germline, CDR1 is LGHNT, CDR2 FRNRAP. V lost 7 bases and J 5 bases, leaving 17 bases between the germline ends. CDR3 bases: TGTGCTAGTGCGCTCTGGGAGGTATGGGAGACCCAGTACTTC. Translating it yields CASALWEVWETQYF.

The chain links TRBV5-8 to TRBJ2-1; 9 nucleotides agree with TRBD2. Germline V gene data show CDR1 as SGHTS and CDR2 as YDEGEE. The CDR3 sequence is 15 residues long. With 5 bases clipped from V and 0 bases from J, the junction kept 3 bases outside the gene matches. CDR3 region: CASRSGGRSYNEQFF. In DNA, the CDR3 is TGTGCCAGCAGGAGCGGGGGGCGCTCCTACAATGAGCAGTTCTTC.

CDR3 protein: CASSPRSAEAFF. Written as DNA, the CDR3 is TGTGCCAGCAGTCCCCGATCTGCTGAAGCTTTCTTT. The rearrangement uses TRBV12-3 or TRBV12-4 and TRBJ1-1; D call uncertain. V shed 5 bases and J shed 6 bases, with 10 bases lying between them. The CDR3 is made up of 12 amino acids.

This clonotype was counted between two and nine times. CDR3 nucleotide sequence: TGTGCCAGCAGCTCCCAAGAGGGGGGCGGGAATCAGCCCCAGCATTTT. Translation: CASSSQEGGGNQPQHF. The rearrangement links TRBV7-6 to TRBJ1-5, with D maybe TRBD1 (6 bases). The CDR3 is 16 amino acids. Germline assignment: CDR1 SGHVS and CDR2 FNYEAQ. The germline V and J ends were trimmed by 4 bases and 4 bases, with 17 bases remaining between them.

This clonotype was found a few times. V is TRBV7-3 and J is TRBJ1-2; 9 bases map to TRBD1. The CDR3 has 14 residues. CDR1 is SGHTA and CDR2 is FQGTGA in the germline V gene. The V gene end was trimmed by 4 bases and the J gene end by 6 bases; junction bases not matched to a gene: 6. For the CDR3, the DNA is TGTGCCAGCAGCTCCCCAGGGACAGGGAATGGCTACACCTTC. It yields the protein CASSSPGTGNGYTF.

The sample holds a few counts of this clonotype. The DNA of the CDR3 is TGCAGTGCTATGACTAGCGGGAAAACCTACGAGCAGTACTTC. Amino acids: CSAMTSGKTYEQYF. The chain recombines TRBV20-1 with TRBJ2-7; 11 positions match TRBD2. Germline V CDR1 and CDR2: DFQATT, SNEGSKA (reference sequence). V lost 4 bases and J lost 2; bases outside the gene matches: 4. CDR3 length: 14 amino acids.

The CDR3 spells CASSDSRGDRGNYDGQYF. The CDR3 nucleotides read TGTGCCAGCAGTGATAGTCGAGGAGACAGGGGCAACTACGATGGGCAGTATTTT. The chain is built from TRBV6-4 and TRBJ2-3; 8 positions match TRBD1. There are 18 residues in the CDR3. Unmatched junction bases numbered 22, after V lost 3 bases and J lost 11 bases. CDR1 MRHNA and CDR2 SNTAGT come from the germline V gene.

This clonotype was picked up a small number of times. The junction does not match germline at one end; this may be a read error. The chain joins TRBV7-9 to TRBJ2-7, with TRBD1 matching over 10 bases. Germline V lookup: CDR1 SEHNR, CDR2 FQNEAQ (reference sequence). The CDR3 has 16 residues. The CDR3 loop reads CASSLTSGTGDYEQYF. The CDR3 coding sequence is TGTGCTAGCAGCTTGACCTCCGGGACAGGGGACTACGAGCAGTACTTC.

Many counts were recorded for this clonotype. The rearrangement links TRBV7-8 to TRBJ2-1, with 8 bases fitting TRBD2. The CDR3 has 15 residues. Germline values: CDR1 SGHVS, CDR2 FQNEAQ. V lost 6 bases, J lost 7 bases, and 11 bases stayed unmatched. This CDR3 reads CASRNAPGTSNEQFF. The CDR3 region has the DNA TGTGCCAGCAGAAACGCGCCCGGGACTAGTAATGAGCAGTTCTTC.

The V call is TRBV4-2, the J call TRBJ2-3, with D hard to call. Deletions cut 1 base from V and 3 bases from J, with 8 bases between. CDR1 and CDR2 from the germline V gene are LGHNA and YNFKEQ. This CDR3 has 14 residues. The CDR3 here is CASSQALSTDTQYF. The CDR3 DNA is TGTGCCAGCAGCCAAGCGCTATCGACAGATACGCAGTATTTT.

This clonotype was counted a few times. The rearrangement joins TRBV14 to TRBJ2-7; 8 bases are shared with TRBD1. Trimming cost V 4 bases and J 4 bases; bases outside gene matches: 9. CDR1 is SGHDN and CDR2 is FVKESK in the germline V gene. This CDR3 spans 15 amino acids. The CDR3 coding sequence is TGTGCCAGCAGCCCCACCCGACAGGGGATGTACGAGCAGTACTTC. It yields the protein CASSPTRQGMYEQYF.

In its sample, this clonotype was seen many times. V and J are TRBV7-9 and TRBJ1-2; D gene uncertain. V was clipped by 5 bases and J by 7 bases, with 14 bases between them. From germline, CDR1 is SEHNR and CDR2 FQNEAQ (reference sequence). CDR3 size: 13 residues. CDR3 loop: CASSRPGSAGYTF. DNA of the CDR3: TGTGCCAGCAGCCGCCCCGGATCGGCTGGCTACACCTTC.

The table lists this clonotype with a count of one. V is TRBV3-1 and J is TRBJ2-5, with TRBD2 matching over 9 bases. J lost 9 bases, V lost 8 bases, and 13 bases had no gene match. Germline V lookup: CDR1 LGHDT, CDR2 YNNKEL (reference sequence). CDR3 length: 14 residues. The CDR3 here is CASGGASGISSQYF. CDR3 bases: TGTGCCAGCGGAGGGGCTAGCGGGATATCGTCCCAGTACTTC.